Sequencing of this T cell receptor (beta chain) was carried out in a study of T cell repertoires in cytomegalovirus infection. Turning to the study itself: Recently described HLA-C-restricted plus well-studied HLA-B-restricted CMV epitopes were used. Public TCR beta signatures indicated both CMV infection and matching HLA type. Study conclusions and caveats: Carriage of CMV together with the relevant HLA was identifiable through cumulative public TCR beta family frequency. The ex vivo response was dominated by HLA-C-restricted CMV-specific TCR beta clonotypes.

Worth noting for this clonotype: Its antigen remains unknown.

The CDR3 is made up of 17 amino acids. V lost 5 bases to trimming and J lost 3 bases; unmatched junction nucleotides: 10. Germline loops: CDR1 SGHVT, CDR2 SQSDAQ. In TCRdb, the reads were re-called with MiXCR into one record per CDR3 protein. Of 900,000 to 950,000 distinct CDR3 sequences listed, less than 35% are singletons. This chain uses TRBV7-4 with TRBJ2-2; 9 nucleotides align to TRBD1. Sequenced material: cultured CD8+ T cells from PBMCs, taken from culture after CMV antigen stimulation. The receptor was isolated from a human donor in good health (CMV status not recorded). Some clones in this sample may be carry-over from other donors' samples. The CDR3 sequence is CASSLIPGQGDTGELFF. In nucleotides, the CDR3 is TGTGCCAGCAGCCTAATTCCGGGACAGGGAGACACCGGGGAGCTGTTTTTT.